This TCR beta chain comes out of a study of blood T cell repertoires in COVID-19. The overall study: From the United States, Italy and Spain came samples of acute and convalescent COVID-19. PBMCs, B-cell-depleted T cells, or T cells provided the cDNA or gDNA that made up the material.

After removal of 6 bases from V and 2 bases from J, the junction contained 24 bases not matched to a gene. This CDR3 is 21 amino acids long. In germline, CDR1 is SNHLY, CDR2 FYNNEI. As originally analysed: Cell counts per sample came from amplifying reference gene primers. Assay used: immunoSEQ multiplex PCR; TCRdb lists only in-frame clones, some missing. V and J calls and clone size are copied from that table; D and trimming were computed from the DNA. The sample holds about 480,000 clones, around 88% seen once. Sequencing was performed on peripheral blood. The rearrangement joins TRBV2 to TRBJ2-3, with 9 bases matching TRBD1. This receptor was obtained from a woman in her 30s with acute or convalescent COVID-19. The CDR3 DNA is TGTGCCAGCAGCGGAGTGACAGGGGGAATATACCGGGACCTCTACACAGATACGCAGTATTTT. Encoded protein: CASSGVTGGIYRDLYTDTQYF.